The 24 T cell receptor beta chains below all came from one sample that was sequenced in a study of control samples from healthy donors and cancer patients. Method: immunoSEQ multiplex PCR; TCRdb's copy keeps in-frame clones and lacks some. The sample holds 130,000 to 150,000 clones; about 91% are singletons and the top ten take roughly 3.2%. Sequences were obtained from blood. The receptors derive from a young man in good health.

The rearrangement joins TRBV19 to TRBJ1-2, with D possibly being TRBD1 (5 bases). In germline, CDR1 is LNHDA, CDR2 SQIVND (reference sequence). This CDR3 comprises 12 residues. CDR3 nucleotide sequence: TGTGCAATTGGGGAGGGGAACTATGGCTACACCTTC. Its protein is CAIGEGNYGYTF.

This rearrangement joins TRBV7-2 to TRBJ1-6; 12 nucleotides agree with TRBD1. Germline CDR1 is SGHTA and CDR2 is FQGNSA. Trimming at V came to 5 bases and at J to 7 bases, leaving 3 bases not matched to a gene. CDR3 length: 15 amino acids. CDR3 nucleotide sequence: TGTGCCAGCAGCAAGGGACAGGGGGCGAATTCACCCCTCCACTTT. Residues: CASSKGQGANSPLHF. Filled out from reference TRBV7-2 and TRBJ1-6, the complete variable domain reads GAGVSQSPSNKVTEKGKDVELRCDPISGHTALYWYRQSLGQGLEFLIYFQGNSAPDKSGLPSDRFSAERTGGSVSTLTIQRTQQEDSAVYLCASSKGQGANSPLHFGNGTRLTVT.

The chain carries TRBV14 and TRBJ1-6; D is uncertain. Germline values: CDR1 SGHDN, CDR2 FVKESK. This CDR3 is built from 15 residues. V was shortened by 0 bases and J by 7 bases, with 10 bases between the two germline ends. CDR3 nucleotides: TGTGCCAGCAGCCAAGACCCTTTCGAGAATTCACCCCTCCACTTT. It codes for CASSQDPFENSPLHF.

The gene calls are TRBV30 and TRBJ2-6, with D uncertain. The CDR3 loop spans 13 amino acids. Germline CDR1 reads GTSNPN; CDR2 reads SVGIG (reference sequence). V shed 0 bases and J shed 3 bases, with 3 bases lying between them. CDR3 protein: CAWSVGGANVLTF. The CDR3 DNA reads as TGTGCCTGGAGTGTTGGTGGGGCCAACGTCCTGACTTTC.

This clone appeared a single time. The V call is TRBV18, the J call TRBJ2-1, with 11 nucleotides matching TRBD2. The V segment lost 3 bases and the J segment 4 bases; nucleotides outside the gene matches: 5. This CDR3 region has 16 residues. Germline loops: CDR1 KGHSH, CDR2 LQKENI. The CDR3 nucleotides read TGTGCCAGCTCACCGTCTAGCGGGGGGAGGTACAATGAGCAGTTCTTC. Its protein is CASSPSSGGRYNEQFF.

For the CDR3, the DNA is TGCGCCACCTCGAAGCCGGGACATGACTCTGGGGCCAACGTCCTGACTTTC. It translates to CATSKPGHDSGANVLTF. V gene TRBV4-1 combines with J gene TRBJ2-6; possible D gene TRBD1, 6 bases. V was trimmed by 10 bases and J by 0 bases, leaving 19 bases between them. This CDR3 comprises 17 residues. From germline, CDR1 is MGHRA and CDR2 YSYEKL.

The CDR3 coding sequence is TGTGCCAGCAGTTTAGGGGGTGGCTATGGCTACACCTTC. This sequence encodes CASSLGGGYGYTF. The chain has TRBV28 and TRBJ1-2, with a tentative D call TRBD1 (5 bases). V was clipped by 2 bases and J by 4 bases, with 8 bases between them. The CDR3 has 13 residues. Per germline, CDR1 MDHEN and CDR2 SYDVKM.

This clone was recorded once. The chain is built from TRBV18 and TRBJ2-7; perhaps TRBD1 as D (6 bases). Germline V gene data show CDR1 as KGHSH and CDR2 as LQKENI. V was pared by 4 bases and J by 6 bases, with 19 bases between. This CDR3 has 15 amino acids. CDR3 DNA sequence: TGTGCCAGCTCACAGGGGACCGGGACAAGGGGCGAGCAGTACTTC. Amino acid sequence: CASSQGTGTRGEQYF.

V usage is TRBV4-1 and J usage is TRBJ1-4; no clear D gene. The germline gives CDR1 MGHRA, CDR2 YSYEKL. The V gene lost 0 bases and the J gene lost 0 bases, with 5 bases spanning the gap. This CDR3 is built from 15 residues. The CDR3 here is CASSQDPTTNEKLFF. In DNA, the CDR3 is TGCGCCAGCAGCCAAGATCCCACAACTAATGAAAAACTGTTTTTT.

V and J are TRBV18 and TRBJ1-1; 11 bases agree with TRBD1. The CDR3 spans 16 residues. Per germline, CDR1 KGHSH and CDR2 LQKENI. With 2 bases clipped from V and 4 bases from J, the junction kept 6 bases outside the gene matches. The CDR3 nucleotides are TGTGCCAGCTCACCAGGGACAGGGGGTCGACTCACTGAAGCTTTCTTT. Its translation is CASSPGTGGRLTEAFF.

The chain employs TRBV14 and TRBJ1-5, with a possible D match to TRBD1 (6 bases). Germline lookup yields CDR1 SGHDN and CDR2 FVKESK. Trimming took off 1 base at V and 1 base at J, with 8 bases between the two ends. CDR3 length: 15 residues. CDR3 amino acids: CASSQGTGSNQPQHF. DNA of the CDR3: TGTGCCAGCAGCCAAGGTACAGGGAGCAATCAGCCCCAGCATTTT.

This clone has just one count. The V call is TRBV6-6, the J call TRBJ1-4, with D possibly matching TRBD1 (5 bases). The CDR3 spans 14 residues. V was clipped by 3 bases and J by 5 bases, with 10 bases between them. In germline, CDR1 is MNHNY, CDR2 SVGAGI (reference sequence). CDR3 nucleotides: TGTGCCAGCAGTTATGGGGACGGCAATGAAAAACTGTTTTTT. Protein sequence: CASSYGDGNEKLFF.

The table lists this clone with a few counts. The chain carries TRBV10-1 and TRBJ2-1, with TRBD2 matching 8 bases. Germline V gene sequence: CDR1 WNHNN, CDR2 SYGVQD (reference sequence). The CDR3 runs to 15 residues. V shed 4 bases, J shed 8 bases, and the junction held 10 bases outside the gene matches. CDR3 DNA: TGCGCCAGCAGTGCGGCGCGGGGGGAATTCCATGAGCAGTTCTTC. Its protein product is CASSAARGEFHEQFF.

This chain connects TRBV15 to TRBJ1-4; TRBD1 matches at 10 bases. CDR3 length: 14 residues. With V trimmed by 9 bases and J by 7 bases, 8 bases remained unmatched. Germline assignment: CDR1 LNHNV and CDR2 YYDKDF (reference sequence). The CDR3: CATLHRDRGEKLFF. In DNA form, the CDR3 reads TGTGCCACGCTCCACCGGGACAGGGGTGAAAAACTGTTTTTT.

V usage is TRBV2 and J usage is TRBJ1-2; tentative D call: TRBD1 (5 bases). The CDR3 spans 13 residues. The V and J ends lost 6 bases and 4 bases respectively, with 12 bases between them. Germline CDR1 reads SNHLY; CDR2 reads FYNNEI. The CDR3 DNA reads TGTGCCAGCAGAGACGGGACCGTCTATGGCTACACCTTC. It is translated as CASRDGTVYGYTF.

CDR3: CASSTTGGTEAFF. In DNA, the CDR3 is TGTGCCAGCAGCACTACAGGGGGCACTGAAGCTTTCTTT. The J gene is TRBJ1-1, the V gene TRBV7-3; TRBD1 agrees at 8 bases. Trimming cost V 5 bases and J 4 bases; bases outside gene matches: 3. The V gene's germline CDR1 is SGHTA and CDR2 FQGTGA. The CDR3 covers 13 residues.

In DNA, the CDR3 is TGTGCCAGCAGTTTAAACAGATACTATGGCTACACCTTC. This sequence encodes CASSLNRYYGYTF. The chain combines TRBV12-3 or TRBV12-4 with TRBJ1-2, with D unresolved. V dropped 2 bases and J dropped 3 bases, with 7 bases sitting between them. This CDR3 spans 13 amino acids.

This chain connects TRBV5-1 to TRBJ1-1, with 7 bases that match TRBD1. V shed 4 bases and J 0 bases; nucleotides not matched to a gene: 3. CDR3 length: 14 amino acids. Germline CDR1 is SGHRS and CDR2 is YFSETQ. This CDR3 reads CASSPTGMNTEAFF. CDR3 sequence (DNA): TGCGCCAGCAGCCCGACAGGGATGAACACTGAAGCTTTCTTT.

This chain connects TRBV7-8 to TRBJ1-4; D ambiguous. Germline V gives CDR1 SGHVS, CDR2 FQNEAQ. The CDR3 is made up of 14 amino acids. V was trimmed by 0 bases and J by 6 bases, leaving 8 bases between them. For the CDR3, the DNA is TGTGCCAGCAGCTTAGCCGGGCAGCATGAAAAACTGTTTTTT. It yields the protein CASSLAGQHEKLFF.

CDR3 sequence reads: CASGLGGGSYEQYF. Here the CDR3 DNA reads TGTGCTAGTGGTTTGGGAGGGGGCTCCTACGAGCAGTACTTC. This sequence joins TRBV12-5 and TRBJ2-7; a possible D gene is TRBD1 (6 bases). Germline CDR1 reads LGHNT; CDR2 reads FRNRAP. The length of the CDR3 is 14 residues. The V end was cut by 1 base, the J end by 0 bases, with 7 bases between.

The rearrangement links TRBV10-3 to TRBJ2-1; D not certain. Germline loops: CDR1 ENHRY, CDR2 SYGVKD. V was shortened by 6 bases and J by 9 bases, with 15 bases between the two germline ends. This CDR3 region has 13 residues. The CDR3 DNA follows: TGTGCCATCAGCGCCTCCCAATCGGTTGAGCAGTTCTTC. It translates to CAISASQSVEQFF.

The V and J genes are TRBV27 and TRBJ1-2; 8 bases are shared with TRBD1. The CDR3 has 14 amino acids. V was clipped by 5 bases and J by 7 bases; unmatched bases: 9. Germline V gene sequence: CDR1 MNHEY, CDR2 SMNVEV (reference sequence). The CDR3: CASSNPGGVGGYTF. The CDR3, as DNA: TGTGCCAGCAGTAATCCAGGGGGCGTCGGTGGCTACACCTTC.

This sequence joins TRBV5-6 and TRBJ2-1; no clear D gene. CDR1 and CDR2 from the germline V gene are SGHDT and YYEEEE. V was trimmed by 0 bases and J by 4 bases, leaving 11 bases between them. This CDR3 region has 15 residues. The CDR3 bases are TGTGCCAGCAGCTTGGTGGAACAAGAATACAATGAGCAGTTCTTC. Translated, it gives CASSLVEQEYNEQFF.

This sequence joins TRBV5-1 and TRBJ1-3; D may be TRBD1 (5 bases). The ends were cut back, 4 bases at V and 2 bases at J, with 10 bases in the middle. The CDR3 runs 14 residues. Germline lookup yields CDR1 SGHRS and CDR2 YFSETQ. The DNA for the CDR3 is TGCGCCAGCAGCGGAGGGGATACTGGAAACACCATATATTTT. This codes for CASSGGDTGNTIYF.